The rows below give T cell receptor beta chains drawn from one sample of a study of early T cells in non-severe SARS-CoV-2 infection. TCRdb re-called the 5' RACE reads through MiXCR, storing one row per CDR3 protein. The table shows under 80,000 distinct CDR3 sequences, with under 14% occurring only once. Sequenced: whole blood. The source is an adult who was a healthcare worker with PCR-confirmed SARS-CoV-2 infection or an uninfected control (not recorded which). Both conserved end residues are part of each CDR3. A D gene is named only where the DNA matches it firmly. Not all rows give a size; the values are once, few, many and, for expanded clones, a class.

CDR3: CASSRNLGAPETQYF
DNA: TGTGCCAGCAGTCGCAACCTGGGTGCGCCGGAGACCCAGTACTTC
V: TRBV6-1
J: TRBJ2-5
D: -
size: few

CDR3: CSAPDKTGGSYEQYF
DNA: TGCAGTGCTCCCGACAAGACAGGGGGCTCCTACGAGCAGTACTTC
V: TRBV20-1
J: TRBJ2-7
D: TRBD1
size: many

CDR3: CASSLGQASYNSPLHF
DNA: TGTGCCAGCAGTTTAGGACAGGCGTCCTATAATTCACCCCTCCACTTT
V: TRBV6-6
J: TRBJ1-6
D: TRBD1
size: many

CDR3: CASSPKQGKTIYF
DNA: TGTGCCAGCTCACCCAAGCAGGGGAAAACCATATATTTT
V: TRBV18
J: TRBJ1-3
D: -
size: -

CDR3: CASSPPNTEAFF
DNA: TGCGCCAGCAGCCCACCGAACACTGAAGCTTTCTTT
V: TRBV4-1
J: TRBJ1-1
D: -
size: many

CDR3: CASNANEQFF
DNA: TGTGCCAGCAACGCCAATGAGCAGTTCTTC
V: TRBV2
J: TRBJ2-1
D: -
size: many

CDR3: CASSTTGGNQPQHF
DNA: TGTGCCAGTAGTACAACAGGGGGCAATCAGCCCCAGCATTTT
V: TRBV19
J: TRBJ1-5
D: TRBD1
size: -

CDR3: CATSRNPPGTTGEQYF
DNA: TGTGCCACCAGCAGAAACCCGCCGGGAACGACCGGGGAGCAGTACTTC
V: TRBV15
J: TRBJ2-7
D: -
size: many

CDR3: CASSLSLGAALEAFF
DNA: TGTGCCAGCAGCTTAAGTTTAGGGGCCGCACTTGAAGCTTTCTTT
V: TRBV7-9
J: TRBJ1-1
D: -
size: many

CDR3: CASSQAIPYEQYF
DNA: TGTGCCAGCAGCCAAGCCATCCCCTACGAGCAGTACTTC
V: TRBV3-1
J: TRBJ2-7
D: -
size: many

CDR3: CASSTIGDSGRAVHEQFF
DNA: TGTGCCAGTAGTACCATAGGAGATAGCGGGAGGGCCGTGCATGAGCAGTTCTTC
V: TRBV19
J: TRBJ2-1
D: TRBD2
size: -

CDR3: CASSLEDQDTQYF
DNA: TGTGCCAGCAGCTTAGAGGATCAGGATACGCAGTATTTT
V: TRBV7-8
J: TRBJ2-3
D: -
size: -

CDR3: CASSQGLTSDTQYF
DNA: TGTGCCAGCAGCCAAGGTCTTACTAGCGATACGCAGTATTTT
V: TRBV3-1
J: TRBJ2-3
D: -
size: many

CDR3: CASGLVRGQPPINYGYTF
DNA: TGTGCTAGTGGTTTGGTAAGGGGACAGCCACCTATTAACTATGGCTACACCTTC
V: TRBV12-5
J: TRBJ1-2
D: TRBD1
size: -

CDR3: CASSTTGTDYEQYF
DNA: TGTGCCAGCAGCACCACCGGGACAGACTACGAGCAGTACTTC
V: TRBV7-9
J: TRBJ2-7
D: TRBD1
size: many

CDR3: CASSLGRVGTEAFF
DNA: TGCGCCAGCAGCCTGGGTAGGGTGGGCACTGAAGCTTTCTTT
V: TRBV5-1
J: TRBJ1-1
D: -
size: -

CDR3: CASSPLTGEQNYGYTF
DNA: TGTGCCAGCTCACCCCTAACGGGGGAACAAAACTATGGCTACACCTTC
V: TRBV18
J: TRBJ1-2
D: -
size: many

CDR3: CASSARAGTSSGANVLTF
DNA: TGTGCCAGCAGTGCGAGGGCCGGGACTAGCTCTGGGGCCAACGTCCTGACTTTC
V: TRBV6-1
J: TRBJ2-6
D: TRBD2
size: -

CDR3: CASSLGGQEAYEQYF
DNA: TGCGCCAGCAGCTTGGGGGGACAGGAGGCCTACGAGCAGTACTTC
V: TRBV5-1
J: TRBJ2-7
D: TRBD1
size: once

CDR3: CSASLQVNEQFF
DNA: TGCAGTGCTAGCCTGCAGGTAAATGAGCAGTTCTTC
V: TRBV20-1
J: TRBJ2-1
D: -
size: -

CDR3: CASSSRYADTQYF
DNA: TGTGCCAGCAGCTCAAGATACGCAGATACGCAGTATTTT
V: TRBV7-6
J: TRBJ2-3
D: -
size: many

CDR3: CASRTGTNYGYTF
DNA: TGTGCCAGCAGGACAGGGACCAACTATGGCTACACCTTC
V: TRBV6-5
J: TRBJ1-2
D: TRBD1
size: many

CDR3: CASSFGRGRRELFF
DNA: TGTGCCAGCAGTTTTGGGCGCGGGCGACGGGAGCTGTTTTTT
V: TRBV27
J: TRBJ2-2
D: -
size: few

CDR3: CSVRDIRQFF
DNA: TGCAGCGTTAGGGACATCCGACAGTTCTTC
V: TRBV29-1
J: TRBJ2-1
D: -
size: many

CDR3: CASSRLSNEKLFF
DNA: TGTGCCAGCAGTAGACTGAGTAATGAAAAACTGTTTTTT
V: TRBV14
J: TRBJ1-4
D: -
size: few

CDR3: CASSPGLTFDEKLFF
DNA: TGTGCCAGCAGTCCCGGGTTAACATTCGATGAAAAACTGTTTTTT
V: TRBV5-5
J: TRBJ1-4
D: -
size: many

CDR3: CASSGAGYSNQPQHF
DNA: TGTGCCAGCAGTGGGGCTGGGTATAGCAATCAGCCCCAGCATTTT
V: TRBV2
J: TRBJ1-5
D: -
size: few

CDR3: CASSPRTSRFQETQYF
DNA: TGTGCCAGCAGCCCGAGGACTAGCCGTTTCCAAGAGACCCAGTACTTC
V: TRBV7-6
J: TRBJ2-5
D: TRBD2
size: many

CDR3: CSAPETAGTYEQYF
DNA: TGCAGTGCTCCAGAGACGGCAGGGACCTACGAGCAGTACTTC
V: TRBV20-1
J: TRBJ2-7
D: -
size: many

CDR3: CASNTQASGSGEQFF
DNA: TGTGCCAGTAACACTCAGGCTAGCGGGAGTGGTGAGCAGTTCTTC
V: TRBV19
J: TRBJ2-1
D: TRBD2
size: many

CDR3: CASSLVSGTVIYEQYF
DNA: TGCGCCAGCAGCTTGGTATCCGGGACAGTAATCTACGAGCAGTACTTC
V: TRBV5-1
J: TRBJ2-7
D: TRBD1
size: -

CDR3: CASSFGQGAREQYF
DNA: TGTGCCAGCAGCTTCGGACAGGGGGCGAGGGAGCAGTACTTC
V: TRBV11-2
J: TRBJ2-7
D: TRBD1
size: many

CDR3: CASSPGRPGEKLFF
DNA: TGTGCCAGCAGCCCCGGCCGCCCGGGGGAAAAACTGTTTTTT
V: TRBV5-5
J: TRBJ1-4
D: -
size: many

CDR3: CASSQTGQGNQPQHF
DNA: TGTGCCAGCAGCCAAACGGGACAGGGGAATCAGCCCCAGCATTTT
V: TRBV14
J: TRBJ1-5
D: TRBD1
size: many

CDR3: CASSVLGSSTDTQYF
DNA: TGTGCCAGCAGTGTTTTGGGATCCAGCACAGATACGCAGTATTTT
V: TRBV6-4
J: TRBJ2-3
D: -
size: few

CDR3: CASSILGLAGATDTQYF
DNA: TGTGCCAGTAGTATCCTTGGACTAGCGGGGGCCACAGATACGCAGTATTTT
V: TRBV19
J: TRBJ2-3
D: TRBD2
size: few

CDR3: CASSPTGGGEQYF
DNA: TGTGCCAGCAGTCCAACCGGGGGCGGCGAGCAGTACTTC
V: TRBV6-6
J: TRBJ2-7
D: -
size: -

CDR3: CASSPQERGEQYF
DNA: TGTGCCAGCTCACCACAGGAGCGAGGCGAGCAGTACTTC
V: TRBV18
J: TRBJ2-7
D: -
size: many

CDR3: CSARDREKLFF
DNA: TGCAGTGCTCGGGACAGGGAAAAACTGTTTTTT
V: TRBV20-1
J: TRBJ1-4
D: TRBD1
size: few

CDR3: CSAPLDRAGTEAFF
DNA: TGCAGTGCCCCCCTTGACAGGGCGGGAACTGAAGCTTTCTTT
V: TRBV20-1
J: TRBJ1-1
D: TRBD1
size: many

CDR3: CASSVTGGRDEQFF
DNA: TGTGCCAGCAGCGTAACAGGGGGCAGGGATGAGCAGTTCTTC
V: TRBV9
J: TRBJ2-1
D: TRBD1
size: many

CDR3: CASSIPTGAYTF
DNA: TGTGCCAGTAGTATCCCGACAGGGGCCTACACCTTC
V: TRBV19
J: TRBJ1-2
D: TRBD1
size: medium-sized

CDR3: CASSLNRGRGQKGDTQYF
DNA: TGTGCCAGCAGCCTAAATAGGGGCCGGGGGCAAAAAGGAGATACGCAGTATTTT
V: TRBV28
J: TRBJ2-3
D: -
size: many

CDR3: CASSQGRQPQHF
DNA: TGTGCCAGCAGCCAGGGTAGGCAGCCCCAGCATTTT
V: TRBV3-1
J: TRBJ1-5
D: -
size: many

CDR3: CASSLGSPYNEQFF
DNA: TGCGCCAGCAGCTTGGGTTCCCCCTACAATGAGCAGTTCTTC
V: TRBV5-1
J: TRBJ2-1
D: -
size: few

CDR3: CSASDRSRDSPLHF
DNA: TGCAGTGCATCAGACAGGTCGAGGGATTCACCCCTCCACTTT
V: TRBV20-1
J: TRBJ1-6
D: -
size: many

CDR3: CASSPIRRVEAYEQYF
DNA: TGTGCCAGCAGCCCAATTAGACGTGTTGAGGCCTACGAGCAGTACTTC
V: TRBV12-3/TRBV12-4
J: TRBJ2-7
D: -
size: -

CDR3: CASRAGTGSTDTQYF
DNA: TGTGCCAGCAGGGCCGGGACTGGTTCCACAGATACGCAGTATTTT
V: TRBV7-9
J: TRBJ2-3
D: -
size: -

CDR3: CASSPVSGKQYF
DNA: TGTGCCAGCAGCCCAGTGAGCGGGAAGCAGTACTTC
V: TRBV2
J: TRBJ2-7
D: TRBD2
size: many